These 8 T cell receptor beta chains share one sample of origin, sequenced in a study of cytomegalovirus exposure and HLA in healthy donors. Researchers ran the PCR with 60 Vbeta and 13 Jbeta primers. Using immunoSEQ multiplex PCR, the repertoire was profiled, and TCRdb retains in-frame clones only, with some absent. The repertoire holds 100,000 or so clones, 80% seen once, with around 2% in the top ten. Material for sequencing was PBMCs. Receptors were obtained from a man between 18 and 29 years old in good health and CMV-seronegative.

This clone was detected only a few times. V and J are TRBV19 and TRBJ1-2; D possibly corresponds to TRBD1 (5 bases). Germline-derived CDR1 and CDR2 are LNHDA and SQIVND (reference sequence). Deletions cut 3 bases from V and 7 bases from J, with 12 bases between. The CDR3 contains 13 residues. CDR3 amino acids: CASSIGRVRGYTF. The CDR3 bases are TGTGCCAGTAGTATCGGCAGGGTCCGTGGCTACACCTTC.

The rearrangement joins TRBV9 to TRBJ2-2; possible D gene TRBD2, 5 bases. The CDR3 length is 15 residues. V lost 3 bases and J 8 bases, leaving 17 bases between the germline ends. The germline V gene encodes CDR1 SGDLS and CDR2 YYNGEE. The DNA for the CDR3 is TGTGCCAGCAGCGCATTAAGTACCGCGGGTGGGGAGCTGTTTTTT. This translates into CASSALSTAGGELFF.

This rearrangement joins TRBV6-5 to TRBJ1-2; maybe TRBD1 (5 bases). With 6 bases removed from V and 7 bases from J, the gap between germline ends came to 21 bases. This CDR3 is 15 amino acids long. Germline V gene lookup returns CDR1 MNHEY and CDR2 SVGAGI. As DNA, the CDR3 is TGTGCCAGCAGCCCTACTCCCTCAGCGGGACCTGGCTACACCTTC. Its translation: CASSPTPSAGPGYTF.

The chain is built from TRBV10-2 and TRBJ1-5, with 9 bases fitting TRBD1. V lost 2 bases to trimming and J lost 2 bases; unmatched junction nucleotides: 1. CDR1 is WSHSY, CDR2 SAAADI, per germline. The CDR3 runs 15 residues. CDR3 bases: TGCGCCAGCAGTGAGACAGGGGGCGGCAATCAGCCCCAGCATTTT. Translating gives CASSETGGGNQPQHF.

The rearrangement links TRBV19 to TRBJ2-5; D is unclear. Looked up from germline, CDR1 is LNHDA and CDR2 is SQIVND (reference sequence). Trimming pared 6 bases from V and 3 bases from J, leaving 5 bases between. This CDR3 region has 11 residues. CDR3 region: CASSQKETQYF. DNA for the CDR3: TGTGCCAGTAGCCAGAAAGAGACCCAGTACTTC.

This clone occurred once. The rearrangement uses TRBV7-8 and TRBJ1-4; tentative D call: TRBD1 (6 bases). CDR1 is SGHVS, CDR2 FQNEAQ, per germline. V lost 5 bases, J lost 7 bases, and 14 bases lay in between. CDR3 length: 14 residues. CDR3 loop: CASSGNRAGEKLFF. The CDR3, as DNA: TGTGCCAGCAGCGGAAACAGGGCCGGTGAAAAACTGTTTTTT.

The chain carries TRBV7-9 and TRBJ2-3; 10 bases are a match to TRBD1. Germline loops: CDR1 SEHNR, CDR2 FQNEAQ (reference sequence). Germline trimming cut 5 bases from V and 5 bases from J; bases unmatched to any gene: 10. The CDR3 has 16 residues. The CDR3 region is CASSHRTGGLVDTQYF. CDR3 bases: TGTGCCAGCAGCCACCGGACAGGGGGTTTGGTAGATACGCAGTATTTT.

This chain uses TRBV29-1 with TRBJ1-2, with TRBD1 matching over 11 bases. J was trimmed by 6 bases and V by 6 bases; bases with no gene match: 6. From germline, CDR1 is SQVTM and CDR2 ANQGSEA. The CDR3 contains 13 residues. CDR3 loop: CSVGQGANHGYTF. CDR3 DNA: TGCAGCGTCGGACAGGGGGCCAATCATGGCTACACCTTC.